This is a list of T cell receptor beta chains from one sample in a study of Graves' ophthalmopathy and Graves' hyperthyroidism. TCRdb used MiXCR to reprocess the multiplex PCR reads, holding one entry per CDR3 protein. The profile shows some 390,000 distinct CDR3 sequences, about a sixth of them singletons. Sequenced: peripheral blood. The source is a young woman with Graves' ophthalmopathy. The CDR3 runs from the conserved cysteine through the conserved F or W. The D gene is left open where the match is weak. Size is omitted from some rows. Given values are once, few, many or a class for expanded clones.

V	J	D	size	DNA	CDR3
TRBV6-2/TRBV6-3	TRBJ1-1	TRBD1	many	TGTGCCAGCAGTTACGGACGACAGGGTTTAAACACTGAAGCTTTCTTT	CASSYGRQGLNTEAFF
TRBV7-8	TRBJ1-3	TRBD1	many	TGTGCCAGCAGCTTAGGGACAGGGAGCTCTGGAAACACCATATATTTT	CASSLGTGSSGNTIYF
TRBV27	TRBJ2-5	TRBD2	many	TGTGCCAGCAGTTTGAGCCCCCTGGGCGGGGGGGCCGGGAAGACCCAGTACTTC	CASSLSPLGGGAGKTQYF
TRBV6-1	TRBJ1-1	.	many	TGTGCCAGCAGTGAGAGGACTGAAGCTTTCTTT	CASSERTEAFF
TRBV28	TRBJ1-5	.	many	TGTGCCAGCAGACGCAGTGGTCAGCCCCAGCATTTT	CASRRSGQPQHF
TRBV7-9	TRBJ1-5	.	many	TGTGCCAGCAGCTCAAATTTAGGTCAGGAGCCCCAGCATTTT	CASSSNLGQEPQHF
TRBV28	TRBJ2-7	.	many	TGTGCCAGCAGTTTCCCCGGGCTTTCCTACGAGCAGTACTTC	CASSFPGLSYEQYF
TRBV7-8	TRBJ1-1	TRBD1	.	TGTGCCAGCGGGCGACAGGGCGACACTGAAGCTTTCTTT	CASGRQGDTEAFF
TRBV12-3/TRBV12-4	TRBJ2-2	.	.	TGTGCCAGCAGTTTATCACTCCGGGTCACCGGGGAGCTGTTTTTT	CASSLSLRVTGELFF
TRBV6-2/TRBV6-3	TRBJ1-4	.	many	TGTGCCAGCAGTTACGAAATGGGAGTGGGCAATGAAAAACTGTTTTTT	CASSYEMGVGNEKLFF
TRBV28	TRBJ2-7	.	many	TGTGCCAGCACCCAAGATCCCTACGAGCAGTACTTC	CASTQDPYEQYF
TRBV7-2	TRBJ2-5	.	many	TGTGCCAGCAGCTTAGCCAAGGGTGGGGGCCAAGAGACCCAGTACTTC	CASSLAKGGGQETQYF
TRBV4-3	TRBJ1-1	TRBD1	.	TGCGCCAGCAGCCAAGGACAGGGAGGAACTGAAGCTTTCTTT	CASSQGQGGTEAFF
TRBV28	TRBJ1-6	.	many	TGTGCCAGCAGTTCCGCGGGGCTATGGGATTCACCCCTCCACTTT	CASSSAGLWDSPLHF
TRBV28	TRBJ2-2	.	many	TGTGCCAGCACCGCGGCGCGGGGCCCCGGGGAGCTGTTTTTT	CASTAARGPGELFF
TRBV10-2	TRBJ2-3	.	many	TGCGCCAGCGGCCAAATCCTAAGGTGGCGGGCTAGCACAGATACGCAGTATTTT	CASGQILRWRASTDTQYF
TRBV12-3/TRBV12-4	TRBJ1-1	TRBD1	few	TGTGCCAGCAGTGTGACAGGGGGGGTCACTGAGGCTTTCTTT	CASSVTGGVTEAFF
TRBV12-3/TRBV12-4	TRBJ1-1	.	many	TGTGCCAGCAGTTTTCCGGCGACTGAAGCTTTCTTT	CASSFPATEAFF
TRBV6-1	TRBJ2-5	.	.	TGTGCCAGCAGCCCCGAGTGGCGGAGAGAGACCCAGTACTTC	CASSPEWRRETQYF
TRBV11-2	TRBJ2-7	TRBD2	many	TGTGCCAGCAGCTTAGGGGGAGCGGGAGGCCTTTACGAGCAGTACTTC	CASSLGGAGGLYEQYF
TRBV6-1	TRBJ1-5	.	many	TGTGCCAGCAGCTTCACGGGACACTTCAATCAGCCCCAGCATTTT	CASSFTGHFNQPQHF
TRBV5-1	TRBJ1-2	.	many	TGCGCCAGCAGCTTGGAGAGTTACCACCGAGGCTACACCTTC	CASSLESYHRGYTF
TRBV18	TRBJ1-2	.	many	TGTGCCAGCTCACCGACACTCCCCTATGGCTACACCTTC	CASSPTLPYGYTF
TRBV7-8	TRBJ2-7	TRBD2	.	TGTGCCAGCAGCCCGAGGGGACTAGCGGCCTACGAGCAGTACTTC	CASSPRGLAAYEQYF
TRBV19	TRBJ2-5	TRBD1	.	TGTGCCAGCGCTGGGGACAGCTTCCAAGAGACCCAGTACTTC	CASAGDSFQETQYF